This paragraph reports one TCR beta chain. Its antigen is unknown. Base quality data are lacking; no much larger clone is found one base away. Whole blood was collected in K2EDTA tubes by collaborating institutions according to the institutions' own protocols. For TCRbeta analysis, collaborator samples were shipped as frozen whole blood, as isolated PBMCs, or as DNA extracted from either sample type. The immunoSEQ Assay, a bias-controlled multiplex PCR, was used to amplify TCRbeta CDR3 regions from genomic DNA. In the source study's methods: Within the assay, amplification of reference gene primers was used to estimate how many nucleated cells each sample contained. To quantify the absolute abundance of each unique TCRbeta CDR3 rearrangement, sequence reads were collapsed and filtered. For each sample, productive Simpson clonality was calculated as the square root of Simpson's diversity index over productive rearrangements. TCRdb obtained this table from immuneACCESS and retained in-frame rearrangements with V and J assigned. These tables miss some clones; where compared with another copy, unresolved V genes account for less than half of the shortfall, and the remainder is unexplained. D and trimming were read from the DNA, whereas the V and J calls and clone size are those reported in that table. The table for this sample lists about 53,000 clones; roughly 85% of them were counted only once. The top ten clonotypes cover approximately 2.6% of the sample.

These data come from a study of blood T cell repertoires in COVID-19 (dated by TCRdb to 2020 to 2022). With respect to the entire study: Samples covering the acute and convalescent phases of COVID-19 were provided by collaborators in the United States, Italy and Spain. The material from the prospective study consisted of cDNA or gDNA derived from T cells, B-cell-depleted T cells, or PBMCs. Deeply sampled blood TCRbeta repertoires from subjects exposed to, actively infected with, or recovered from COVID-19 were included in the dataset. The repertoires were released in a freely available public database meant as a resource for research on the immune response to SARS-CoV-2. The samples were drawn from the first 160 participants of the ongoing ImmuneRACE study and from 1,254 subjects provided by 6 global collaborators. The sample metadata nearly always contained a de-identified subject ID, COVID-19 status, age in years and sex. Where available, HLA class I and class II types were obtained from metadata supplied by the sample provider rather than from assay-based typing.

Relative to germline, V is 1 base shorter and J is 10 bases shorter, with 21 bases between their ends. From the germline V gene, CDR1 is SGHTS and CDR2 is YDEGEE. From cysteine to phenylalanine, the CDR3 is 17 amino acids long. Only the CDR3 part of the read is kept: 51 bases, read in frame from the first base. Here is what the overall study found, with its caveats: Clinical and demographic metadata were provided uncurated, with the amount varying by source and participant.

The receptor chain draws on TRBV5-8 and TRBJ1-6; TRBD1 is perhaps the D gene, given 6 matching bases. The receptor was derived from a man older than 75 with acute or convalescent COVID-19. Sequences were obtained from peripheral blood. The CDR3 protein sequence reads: CASSLNAGEYSGSPLHF. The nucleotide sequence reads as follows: TGTGCCAGCAGCTTGAATGCAGGGGAGTATTCGGGATCACCCCTCCACTTT.